This TCR beta chain was recorded in a study of cytomegalovirus exposure and HLA in healthy donors. Study observations and caveats: In an earlier analysis, about 87% or about 30%: the productive usage of most TCR beta V segments.

A multiplex PCR was run with 60 Vbeta primers and 13 Jbeta primers. The data were produced by immunoSEQ multiplex PCR, yet TCRdb's version contains in-frame clones alone and is incomplete. Seen here are about 81,000 clones, over 70% observed once, and the top ten hold roughly 3.2%. Turning to this clone: Antigen: not known.

CDR3 length: 17 amino acids. Germline V CDR1 and CDR2: GTSNPN, SVGIG (reference sequence). V shed 1 base, J shed 6 bases, and the junction held 12 bases outside the gene matches. V and J are TRBV30 and TRBJ1-6, with 7 bases identical to TRBD1. The receptor was isolated from a man aged 45-65 years in good health and CMV-seropositive. The source material was PBMCs. The CDR3 DNA follows: TGTGCCTGGAGTGGGCGTTCTAACGGACAGGCTAATTCACCCCTCCACTTT. Encoded protein: CAWSGRSNGQANSPLHF.